Each of the 32 T cell receptor beta chains below was sequenced from the same sample in a study of cytomegalovirus exposure and HLA in healthy donors. In the PCR, 60 Vbeta and 13 Jbeta primers were used. TCRdb's copy holds only in-frame clones and misses some; the assay was immunoSEQ multiplex PCR. Of 100,000 or so clones listed, 70% are singletons. Sequenced: PBMCs. These receptors came from a man aged 40-55 years in good health and CMV-seropositive.

The gene calls are TRBV6-6 and TRBJ1-1; D may be TRBD1 (6 bases). This CDR3 spans 13 amino acids. Germline V gene lookup returns CDR1 MNHNY and CDR2 SVGAGI (reference sequence). V dropped 2 bases and J dropped 6 bases, with 10 bases sitting between them. CDR3 residues: CASSYPSGAEAFF. The CDR3 DNA sequence: TGTGCCAGCAGTTACCCATCAGGGGCTGAAGCTTTCTTT.

The chain carries TRBV13 and TRBJ2-5, with D possibly matching TRBD2 (6 bases). The J call may be mistaken, given a closer DNA end match to TRBJ2-7. Germline values: CDR1 PRHDT, CDR2 FYEKMQ (reference sequence). The CDR3 spans 13 residues. This chain's CDR3 is CASSSGRAGEQYF. The CDR3 DNA reads as TGTGCCAGCAGCTCAGGAAGAGCGGGCGAGCAGTACTTC.

The chain combines TRBV4-3 with TRBJ2-1; D remains ambiguous. V was clipped by 0 bases and J by 10 bases, with 19 bases between them. The length of the CDR3 is 16 residues. Germline V lookup: CDR1 LGHNA, CDR2 YSLEER. CDR3 sequence reads: CASSQDNVPSGTEQFF. In DNA form, the CDR3 reads TGCGCCAGCAGCCAAGATAACGTTCCTTCGGGTACCGAGCAGTTCTTC.

The chain joins TRBV6-5 to TRBJ2-7; tentatively, D is TRBD2 (6 bases). The CDR3 is 13 amino acids. The germline gives CDR1 MNHEY, CDR2 SVGAGI. Trimming left V 10 bases short and J 3 bases short, with 16 bases between. The CDR3 reads CATARDSFYEQYV. CDR3 nucleotide sequence: TGTGCCACGGCCCGGGACTCCTTCTACGAGCAGTACGTC.

This clone is a singleton in its sample. The chain uses TRBV6-5 and TRBJ2-7, with D maybe TRBD2 (5 bases). V gave up 2 bases and J gave up 0 bases, with 14 bases separating them. CDR1 MNHEY and CDR2 SVGAGI come from the germline V gene. This CDR3 region has 16 residues. As DNA, the CDR3 is TGTGCCAGCAGTTACCGCGGGTCACCAAGCTCCTACGAGCAGTACTTC. The encoded protein is CASSYRGSPSSYEQYF.

The chain has TRBV19 and TRBJ2-7; 8 bases match TRBD1. With 5 bases clipped from V and 4 bases from J, the junction kept 7 bases outside the gene matches. Germline V gives CDR1 LNHDA, CDR2 SQIVND (reference sequence). There are 14 residues in the CDR3. This chain's CDR3 is CASSAAGGGYEQYF. CDR3 DNA: TGTGCCAGTAGTGCCGCAGGGGGCGGATACGAGCAGTACTTC.

The rearrangement joins TRBV11-2 to TRBJ1-4; 9 nucleotides align to TRBD1. The CDR3 contains 15 residues. Losses at the gene ends were 1 base for V and 7 bases for J; bases not matched to a gene: 4. Per germline, CDR1 SGHAT and CDR2 FQNNGV. The CDR3 here is CASSLGDRGVEKLFF. The CDR3 coding sequence is TGTGCCAGCAGCTTAGGAGACAGGGGGGTTGAAAAACTGTTTTTT.

This clone came up a few times. The genes are TRBV7-3 and TRBJ1-1; the match to TRBD1 covers 7 bases. This CDR3 spans 14 amino acids. J was trimmed by 3 bases and V by 1 base; bases with no gene match: 2. From germline, CDR1 is SGHTA and CDR2 FQGTGA. CDR3 nucleotide sequence: TGTGCCAGCAGCTTAAACCAGGGGGACACTGAAGCTTTCTTT. This translates into CASSLNQGDTEAFF.

The chain has TRBV28 and TRBJ2-1, with 9 nucleotides matching TRBD2. The CDR3 spans 14 residues. Germline V lookup: CDR1 MDHEN, CDR2 SYDVKM. J lost 9 bases, V lost 2 bases, and 5 bases had no gene match. Written as DNA, the CDR3 is TGTGCCAGCAGTTTACGCGGGAGGGCCGGTGAGCAGTTCTTC. As protein: CASSLRGRAGEQFF.

The genes are TRBV19 and TRBJ2-2; D possibly corresponds to TRBD2 (5 bases). Trimming left V 5 bases short and J 6 bases short, with 13 bases between. The CDR3 is 14 amino acids. Germline V gene lookup returns CDR1 LNHDA and CDR2 SQIVND (reference sequence). The CDR3 is CASSVDWGAGELFF. As DNA, the CDR3 is TGTGCCAGTAGTGTTGACTGGGGAGCCGGGGAGCTGTTTTTT.

The chain links TRBV27 to TRBJ2-1; TRBD1 aligns across 11 bases. CDR1 MNHEY and CDR2 SMNVEV come from the germline V gene (reference sequence). The V gene end was trimmed by 7 bases and the J gene end by 9 bases; junction bases not matched to a gene: 17. The CDR3 spans 17 residues. The chain's CDR3 is CASKGGWDRGWGGEQFF. The DNA of the CDR3 is TGTGCCAGCAAGGGGGGTTGGGACAGGGGGTGGGGTGGTGAGCAGTTCTTC.

The gene calls are TRBV25-1 and TRBJ1-2, with D maybe TRBD1 (5 bases). This CDR3 has 14 residues. Germline CDR1 MGHDK, CDR2 SYGVNS. The germline V and J ends were trimmed by 4 bases and 4 bases, with 13 bases remaining between them. This CDR3 reads CASSGGTGVYGYTF. For the CDR3, the DNA is TGTGCCAGCAGTGGCGGAACGGGGGTCTATGGCTACACCTTC.

The chain combines TRBV7-2 with TRBJ2-1; no clear D. Germline V gene lookup returns CDR1 SGHTA and CDR2 FQGNSA. Trimming took 4 bases from V and 5 from J, leaving 6 bases between them. The CDR3 covers 12 residues. The CDR3 region has the DNA TGTGCCAGCAGCTCTGGGCACAATGAGCAGTTCTTC. This sequence encodes CASSSGHNEQFF.

The V call is TRBV7-2, the J call TRBJ2-1, with D hard to call. The CDR3 runs 12 residues. Germline values: CDR1 SGHTA, CDR2 FQGNSA. V lost 1 base, J lost 9 bases, and 7 bases lay in between. The CDR3 loop is CASSLGSVEQFF. The CDR3 nucleotides read TGTGCCAGCAGCTTAGGGAGCGTTGAGCAGTTCTTC.

The gene calls are TRBV4-3 and TRBJ2-5; D might be TRBD2 (5 bases). Germline assignment: CDR1 LGHNA and CDR2 YSLEER. The CDR3 spans 16 residues. V was cut by 0 bases and J by 5 bases, with 16 bases left in between. Here the CDR3 reads CASSQDFSGYGETQYF. DNA for the CDR3: TGCGCCAGCAGCCAAGATTTTTCGGGGTACGGGGAGACCCAGTACTTC.

The gene calls are TRBV27 and TRBJ1-1, with D perhaps TRBD1 (5 bases). Germline CDR1 MNHEY, CDR2 SMNVEV (reference sequence). The CDR3 length is 14 residues. Trimming took 7 bases from V and 1 from J, leaving 13 bases between them. The CDR3 sequence is CASTAAGGNTEAFF. CDR3 DNA: TGTGCCAGCACCGCTGCGGGGGGGAACACTGAAGCTTTCTTT.

The chain combines TRBV6-1 with TRBJ2-2; possibly TRBD2 for D (6 bases). CDR1 is MNHNS, CDR2 SASEGT, per germline. The CDR3 has 14 amino acids. Trimming took 6 bases from V and 2 from J, leaving 10 bases between them. This chain's CDR3 is CASSREPNTGELFF. CDR3 nucleotides: TGTGCCAGCAGCCGGGAGCCTAACACCGGGGAGCTGTTTTTT.

This clone was seen once. The chain recombines TRBV6-1 with TRBJ1-4; D is unresolved. The germline CDR1 and CDR2 sequences are MNHNS and SASEGT. The CDR3 loop spans 15 amino acids. V was cut by 5 bases and J by 0 bases, with 10 bases left in between. This CDR3 reads CASSPRHSTNEKLFF. The CDR3 DNA is TGTGCCAGCAGTCCCCGACACTCAACTAATGAAAAACTGTTTTTT.

This clone has a handful of counts. The V gene is TRBV30, the J gene TRBJ1-4, with 9 bases that match TRBD1. The trim removed 2 bases at V and 8 bases at J, leaving 6 bases unmatched. This CDR3 contains 14 residues. Germline CDR1 is GTSNPN and CDR2 is SVGIG (reference sequence). Here the CDR3 DNA reads TGTGCCTGGAGTCGAACAGGGGGCCAAGAAAAACTGTTTTTT. Translated: CAWSRTGGQEKLFF.

This clone was seen a handful of times. The chain couples TRBV7-9 to TRBJ2-1; the D is unclear. Trimming removed 1 base from V and 6 bases from J, with 10 bases in between. Looked up from germline, CDR1 is SEHNR and CDR2 is FQNEAQ (reference sequence). This CDR3 is 14 amino acids long. The CDR3: CASSLVRGPNEQFF. The DNA of the CDR3 is TGTGCCAGCAGCTTAGTGCGCGGTCCCAATGAGCAGTTCTTC.

This sequence joins TRBV6-1 and TRBJ2-5; no reliable D call. The CDR3 runs 15 residues. Per the germline V gene, CDR1 is MNHNS and CDR2 is SASEGT. V was cut by 2 bases and J by 4 bases, with 14 bases left in between. Here the CDR3 reads CASSELDSRRETQYF. In nucleotides, the CDR3 is TGTGCCAGCAGTGAACTAGACTCCCGAAGAGAGACCCAGTACTTC.

The CDR3 DNA sequence: TGTGCCATCAGGACGATGCCAGCGGGAGGGCTAGACACGCAGTATTTT. It specifies CAIRTMPAGGLDTQYF. The chain links TRBV10-3 to TRBJ2-3; 10 positions match TRBD2. The ends lost 6 bases at V and 9 bases at J; junction bases unmatched: 15. CDR1 is ENHRY, CDR2 SYGVKD, per germline. CDR3 length equals 16 residues.

The chain carries TRBV10-3 and TRBJ2-1; TRBD2 agrees at 11 bases. The CDR3 covers 14 residues. Trimming at V came to 6 bases and at J to 4 bases, leaving 2 bases not matched to a gene. Germline loops: CDR1 ENHRY, CDR2 SYGVKD. CDR3 nucleotides: TGTGCCATCAGGGGACTAGCGGATTACAATGAGCAGTTCTTC. Its translation is CAIRGLADYNEQFF.

The chain combines TRBV5-5 with TRBJ2-2, with 10 bases lining up with TRBD1. The V gene's germline CDR1 is SGHKS and CDR2 YYEKEE (reference sequence). The CDR3 consists of 15 residues. V shed 4 bases, J shed 6 bases, and the junction held 6 bases outside the gene matches. CDR3: CASSGGQGGAGELFF. The CDR3 DNA follows: TGTGCCAGCAGCGGTGGACAGGGGGGCGCCGGGGAGCTGTTTTTT.

The chain combines TRBV5-1 with TRBJ1-2; D not resolved. V was shortened by 4 bases and J by 0 bases, with 7 bases between the two germline ends. Germline V gene data show CDR1 as SGHRS and CDR2 as YFSETQ. The CDR3 runs to 13 residues. DNA of the CDR3: TGCGCCAGCAGCCAAGACACTAACTATGGCTACACCTTC. Its protein product is CASSQDTNYGYTF.

The CDR3 region has the DNA TGTGCCAGCAGCCAGCGGGTCCCCGCAGATACGCAGTATTTT. The encoded protein is CASSQRVPADTQYF. V is TRBV4-2 and J is TRBJ2-3; tentative D call: TRBD2 (5 bases). Germline V gene data show CDR1 as LGHNA and CDR2 as YNFKEQ. This CDR3 spans 14 amino acids. Trimming took off 3 bases at V and 4 bases at J, with 11 bases between the two ends.

The CDR3 DNA follows: TGCAGCGTTGCCCGGGAAGGGTTGGGCTACACCTTC. Translating it yields CSVAREGLGYTF. The V and J genes are TRBV29-1 and TRBJ1-2; D unresolved. Germline-derived CDR1 and CDR2 are SQVTM and ANQGSEA. Trimming cost V 4 bases and J 8 bases, with 14 bases left between them. CDR3 length: 12 amino acids.

With respect to this clone: Mismatch with germline at one junction end may stem from a read error. The rearrangement joins TRBV29-1 to TRBJ2-5, with 9 bases fitting TRBD1. The CDR3 is made up of 15 amino acids. The germline V gene encodes CDR1 SQVTM and CDR2 ANQGSEA. The CDR3 spells CSVEGDRAAQETQYF. CDR3 coding DNA: TGCAGCGTCGAAGGGGACAGGGCGGCCCAAGAGACCCAGTACTTC.

The chain carries TRBV27 and TRBJ2-7; 8 bases fit TRBD2. CDR3 length: 14 amino acids. After removal of 2 bases from V and 5 bases from J, the junction contained 5 bases not matched to a gene. In germline, CDR1 is MNHEY, CDR2 SMNVEV (reference sequence). CDR3 sequence reads: CASSLGGGNHEQYF. CDR3 sequence (DNA): TGTGCCAGCAGTTTAGGCGGGGGGAACCACGAGCAGTACTTC.

This chain joins TRBV7-8 and TRBJ2-1; D perhaps matches TRBD2 (5 bases). Germline values: CDR1 SGHVS, CDR2 FQNEAQ. Between the trimmed V and J ends, which lost 1 base and 10 bases, there was a span of 11 bases. The CDR3 consists of 13 residues. The CDR3 bases are TGTGCCAGCAGCTTAGACGGTTCGGGGGAGCAGTTCTTC. It specifies CASSLDGSGEQFF.

This chain connects TRBV6-4 to TRBJ2-1; 11 bases fit TRBD2. This CDR3 region has 15 residues. Germline values: CDR1 MRHNA, CDR2 SNTAGT. The V and J ends lost 5 bases and 8 bases, in that order; junction bases with no gene match: 8. The CDR3: CASSPGTSGLDEQFF. DNA for the CDR3: TGTGCCAGCAGTCCCGGGACTAGCGGTTTGGATGAGCAGTTCTTC.

The V and J genes are TRBV5-5 and TRBJ2-2; TRBD2 matches at 9 bases. J gave up 4 bases and V 6 bases, and 13 bases lay outside the gene matches. This CDR3 region has 17 residues. Germline-derived CDR1 and CDR2 are SGHKS and YYEKEE (reference sequence). The CDR3 sequence is CASTLGIAGEGTGELFF. In nucleotides, the CDR3 is TGTGCCAGCACCCTGGGGATAGCGGGAGAAGGCACCGGGGAGCTGTTTTTT.